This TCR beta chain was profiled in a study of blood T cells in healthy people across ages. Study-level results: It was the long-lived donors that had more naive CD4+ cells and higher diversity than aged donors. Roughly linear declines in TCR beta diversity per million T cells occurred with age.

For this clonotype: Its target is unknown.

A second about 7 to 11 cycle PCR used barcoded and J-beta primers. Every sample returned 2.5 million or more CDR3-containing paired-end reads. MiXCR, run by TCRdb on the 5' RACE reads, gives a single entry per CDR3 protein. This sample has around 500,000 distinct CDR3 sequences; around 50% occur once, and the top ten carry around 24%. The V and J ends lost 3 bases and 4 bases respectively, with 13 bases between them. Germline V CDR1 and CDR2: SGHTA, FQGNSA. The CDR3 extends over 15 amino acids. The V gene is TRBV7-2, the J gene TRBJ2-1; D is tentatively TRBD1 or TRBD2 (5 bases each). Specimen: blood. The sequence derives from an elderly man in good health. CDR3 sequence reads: CASSLGPGQYNEQFF. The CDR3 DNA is TGTGCCAGCAGCTTGGGACCAGGGCAGTACAATGAGCAGTTCTTC.